The 20 T cell receptor beta chains in this list originate from one sample, sequenced in a study of cytomegalovirus exposure and HLA in healthy donors. Amplification used 60 Vbeta primers and 13 Jbeta primers. Here immunoSEQ multiplex PCR was the method, and the copy in TCRdb shows in-frame clones only, minus some. The sample has tens of thousands of clones, 70% to 85% seen once. Sequences were obtained from PBMCs. These receptors originate from a young man in good health and CMV-seronegative.

The chain has TRBV4-1 and TRBJ2-1; 9 bases line up with TRBD1. CDR1 is MGHRA and CDR2 is YSYEKL in the germline V gene. CDR3 size: 16 residues. V lost 5 bases to trimming and J lost 1 base; unmatched junction nucleotides: 6. The CDR3 is CASSLQGAGSYNEQFF. DNA for the CDR3: TGCGCCAGCAGCTTACAGGGGGCGGGGTCCTACAATGAGCAGTTCTTC.

About this clone: The junction and the germline gene differ at one end; a read error may be behind it. This sequence joins TRBV25-1 and TRBJ2-1, with TRBD2 identical over 9 bases. Germline CDR1 reads MGHDK; CDR2 reads SYGVNS. The CDR3 spans 15 residues. CDR3 amino acids: CSSSESYSGSYEQFF. CDR3 bases: TGTTCCAGCAGTGAATCGTATAGCGGGAGCTATGAGCAGTTCTTC.

The chain combines TRBV7-6 with TRBJ2-3, with 8 bases identical to TRBD1. Unmatched junction bases numbered 4, after V lost 3 bases and J lost 2 bases. Germline values: CDR1 SGHVS, CDR2 FNYEAQ. The CDR3 is made up of 15 amino acids. CDR3 coding DNA: TGTGCCAGCAGCTTGTGGACAGGGACCACAGATACGCAGTATTTT. Translated: CASSLWTGTTDTQYF.

This clone was observed a handful of times. The chain employs TRBV5-1 and TRBJ2-7; TRBD1 matches 8 bases. CDR1 is SGHRS, CDR2 YFSETQ, per germline. V dropped 4 bases and J dropped 7; count of bases not matched to a gene: 10. The CDR3 runs 14 residues. The CDR3 sequence is CASSAGTGGREQYF. CDR3 DNA: TGCGCCAGCAGCGCGGGGACAGGTGGGCGGGAGCAGTACTTC.

This chain connects TRBV5-1 to TRBJ2-1; 8 bases are shared with TRBD1. Germline CDR1 and CDR2: SGHRS and YFSETQ. J was trimmed by 9 bases and V by 2 bases; bases with no gene match: 7. The CDR3 runs to 14 residues. The CDR3 DNA is TGCGCCAGCAGCTTTTCCCAGGGGGCGGGTGAGCAGTTCTTC. Amino acids: CASSFSQGAGEQFF.

This clone was recorded once. The chain combines TRBV18 with TRBJ1-1; D call uncertain. The CDR3 sequence is 15 residues long. V shed 2 bases and J shed 1 base, with 11 bases lying between them. In germline, CDR1 is KGHSH, CDR2 LQKENI. Here the CDR3 DNA reads TGTGCCAGCTCACCATCCGGGAGATCGAACACTGAAGCTTTCTTT. Protein: CASSPSGRSNTEAFF. The variable domain in full, completed from reference TRBV18 and TRBJ1-1, reads NAGVMQNPRHLVRRRGQEARLRCSPMKGHSHVYWYRQLPEEGLKFMVYLQKENIIDESGMPKERFSAEFPKEGPSILRIQQVVRGDSAAYFCASSPSGRSNTEAFFGQGTRLTVV.

The chain recombines TRBV6-1 with TRBJ2-2; D might be TRBD1 (5 bases). The CDR3 loop spans 13 amino acids. Germline V gives CDR1 MNHNS, CDR2 SASEGT. V was trimmed by 6 bases and J by 0 bases, leaving 5 bases between them. The CDR3 sequence: CASRTANTGELFF. CDR3 DNA sequence: TGTGCCAGCAGGACAGCGAACACCGGGGAGCTGTTTTTT.

This rearrangement joins TRBV5-4 to TRBJ2-7; D not certain. CDR3 length equals 13 residues. The V gene lost 4 bases and the J gene lost 1 base, with 9 bases spanning the gap. The germline V gene encodes CDR1 SGHNT and CDR2 YYREEE (reference sequence). CDR3 in DNA: TGTGCCAGCAGCACCACTCATTCCTACGAGCAGTACTTC. Translating it yields CASSTTHSYEQYF.

This chain links TRBV5-4 with TRBJ1-1; D may be TRBD1 (5 bases). Trimming stripped 0 bases from V and 0 bases from J, with 12 bases between. The germline V gene encodes CDR1 SGHNT and CDR2 YYREEE (reference sequence). The CDR3 is made up of 16 amino acids. The CDR3 loop reads CASSLDLGRLNTEAFF. CDR3 DNA: TGTGCCAGCAGCTTGGATCTGGGGCGCCTGAACACTGAAGCTTTCTTT.

CDR3 residues: CASSLRRGSGANVLTF. The CDR3 nucleotides read TGCGCCAGCAGCCTTAGACGGGGGTCTGGGGCCAACGTCCTGACTTTC. The chain couples TRBV4-3 to TRBJ2-6; tentatively, D is TRBD2 (6 bases). Per the germline V gene, CDR1 is LGHNA and CDR2 is YSLEER. With 4 bases removed from V and 1 base from J, the gap between germline ends came to 11 bases. The length of the CDR3 is 16 residues.

The chain links TRBV13 to TRBJ1-1; D ambiguous. Looked up from germline, CDR1 is PRHDT and CDR2 is FYEKMQ (reference sequence). The V and J ends lost 0 bases and 8 bases respectively, with 13 bases between them. This CDR3 comprises 14 residues. This CDR3 is CASSLGRTFTEAFF. As DNA, the CDR3 is TGTGCCAGCAGCTTAGGCCGCACATTCACGGAAGCTTTCTTT.

The chain carries TRBV7-9 and TRBJ2-4, with 8 bases matching TRBD2. Trimming took 5 bases from V and 0 from J; bases not matched to a gene: 12. The germline CDR1 and CDR2 sequences are SEHNR and FQNEAQ (reference sequence). The CDR3 sequence is 18 residues long. CDR3 sequence reads: CASSHGFSGALAKNIQYF. For the CDR3, the DNA is TGTGCCAGCAGCCACGGCTTTAGCGGGGCTCTAGCCAAAAACATTCAGTACTTC.

In this sample, this clone turned up once. The chain combines TRBV11-2 with TRBJ2-2; tentative D call: TRBD1 (6 bases). Germline assignment: CDR1 SGHAT and CDR2 FQNNGV. The V end lost 5 bases, the J end lost 2 bases, and 18 bases lay between the germline ends. The CDR3 covers 17 residues. In DNA form, the CDR3 reads TGTGCCAGCAGCCCCGGAGCGAACAGGGTTAACACCGGGGAGCTGTTTTTT. Encoded protein: CASSPGANRVNTGELFF. Drawing the rest from reference TRBV11-2 and TRBJ2-2, the complete variable domain is EAGVAQSPRYKIIEKRQSVAFWCNPISGHATLYWYQQILGQGPKLLIQFQNNGVVDDSQLPKDRFSAERLKGVDSTLKIQPAKLEDSAVYLCASSPGANRVNTGELFFGEGSRLTVL.

This clone was counted a few times. The rearrangement joins TRBV9 to TRBJ1-2; D is possibly TRBD1 (5 bases). This CDR3 is built from 13 residues. The V end lost 4 bases, the J end lost 0 bases, and 7 bases lay between the germline ends. Germline CDR1 reads SGDLS; CDR2 reads YYNGEE. The CDR3 DNA reads TGTGCCAGCAGCCAGGGCACTAACTATGGCTACACCTTC. Its protein product is CASSQGTNYGYTF.

The chain joins TRBV18 to TRBJ2-1; 7 bases agree with TRBD1. V was clipped by 5 bases and J by 2 bases; unmatched bases: 3. The CDR3 is made up of 14 amino acids. The germline gives CDR1 KGHSH, CDR2 LQKENI. The CDR3 protein is CASSIDRAYNEQFF. In DNA, the CDR3 is TGTGCCAGCTCAATCGACAGGGCCTACAATGAGCAGTTCTTC.

The chain combines TRBV4-1 with TRBJ2-3; 10 positions match TRBD2. This CDR3 region has 20 residues. The germline gives CDR1 MGHRA, CDR2 YSYEKL. V trimming: 4 bases; J trimming: 1 base; junction bases outside the gene matches: 17. The CDR3 region has the DNA TGCGCCAGCAGCCCCCTGGGAGCGGGAGGGCGTCGTGTTGGCACAGATACGCAGTATTTT. It specifies CASSPLGAGGRRVGTDTQYF.

This clone was counted once. The genes are TRBV30 and TRBJ1-3; 7 bases are shared with TRBD1. Germline assignment: CDR1 GTSNPN and CDR2 SVGIG (reference sequence). Germline trimming cut 0 bases from V and 14 bases from J; bases unmatched to any gene: 7. This CDR3 is built from 12 residues. The CDR3 reads CAWSVLTGSLYF. The CDR3 DNA sequence: TGTGCCTGGAGTGTCCTGACAGGGTCCCTATATTTT.

This clone was recorded a few times. The chain joins TRBV4-1 to TRBJ1-3, with 7 positions matching TRBD1. The CDR3 loop spans 15 amino acids. V trimming: 4 bases; J trimming: 2 bases; junction bases outside the gene matches: 5. Germline-derived CDR1 and CDR2 are MGHRA and YSYEKL. The CDR3 DNA follows: TGCGCCAGCAGCCTGGCAGGGGGGCCTGGAAACACCATATATTTT. It translates to CASSLAGGPGNTIYF.

The rearrangement uses TRBV10-3 and TRBJ2-1; 10 bases fit TRBD2. Germline CDR1 is ENHRY and CDR2 is SYGVKD. The CDR3 spans 14 residues. After removal of 4 bases from V and 3 bases from J, the junction contained 0 bases not matched to a gene. The CDR3 is CAISVAGGYNEQFF. DNA for the CDR3: TGTGCCATCAGTGTAGCGGGAGGCTACAATGAGCAGTTCTTC.

The rearrangement joins TRBV7-2 to TRBJ2-2, with TRBD2 matching over 8 bases. Germline-derived CDR1 and CDR2 are SGHTA and FQGNSA. The CDR3 spans 15 residues. The J segment lost 5 bases and the V segment lost 1 base, leaving 3 bases of the junction unmatched. The CDR3 DNA reads as TGTGCCAGCAGCTTAGGTAGCGGGATTACCGGGGAGCTGTTTTTT. As protein: CASSLGSGITGELFF. Full variable domain (missing parts from reference TRBV7-2 and TRBJ2-2): GAGVSQSPSNKVTEKGKDVELRCDPISGHTALYWYRQSLGQGLEFLIYFQGNSAPDKSGLPSDRFSAERTGGSVSTLTIQRTQQEDSAVYLCASSLGSGITGELFFGEGSRLTVL.